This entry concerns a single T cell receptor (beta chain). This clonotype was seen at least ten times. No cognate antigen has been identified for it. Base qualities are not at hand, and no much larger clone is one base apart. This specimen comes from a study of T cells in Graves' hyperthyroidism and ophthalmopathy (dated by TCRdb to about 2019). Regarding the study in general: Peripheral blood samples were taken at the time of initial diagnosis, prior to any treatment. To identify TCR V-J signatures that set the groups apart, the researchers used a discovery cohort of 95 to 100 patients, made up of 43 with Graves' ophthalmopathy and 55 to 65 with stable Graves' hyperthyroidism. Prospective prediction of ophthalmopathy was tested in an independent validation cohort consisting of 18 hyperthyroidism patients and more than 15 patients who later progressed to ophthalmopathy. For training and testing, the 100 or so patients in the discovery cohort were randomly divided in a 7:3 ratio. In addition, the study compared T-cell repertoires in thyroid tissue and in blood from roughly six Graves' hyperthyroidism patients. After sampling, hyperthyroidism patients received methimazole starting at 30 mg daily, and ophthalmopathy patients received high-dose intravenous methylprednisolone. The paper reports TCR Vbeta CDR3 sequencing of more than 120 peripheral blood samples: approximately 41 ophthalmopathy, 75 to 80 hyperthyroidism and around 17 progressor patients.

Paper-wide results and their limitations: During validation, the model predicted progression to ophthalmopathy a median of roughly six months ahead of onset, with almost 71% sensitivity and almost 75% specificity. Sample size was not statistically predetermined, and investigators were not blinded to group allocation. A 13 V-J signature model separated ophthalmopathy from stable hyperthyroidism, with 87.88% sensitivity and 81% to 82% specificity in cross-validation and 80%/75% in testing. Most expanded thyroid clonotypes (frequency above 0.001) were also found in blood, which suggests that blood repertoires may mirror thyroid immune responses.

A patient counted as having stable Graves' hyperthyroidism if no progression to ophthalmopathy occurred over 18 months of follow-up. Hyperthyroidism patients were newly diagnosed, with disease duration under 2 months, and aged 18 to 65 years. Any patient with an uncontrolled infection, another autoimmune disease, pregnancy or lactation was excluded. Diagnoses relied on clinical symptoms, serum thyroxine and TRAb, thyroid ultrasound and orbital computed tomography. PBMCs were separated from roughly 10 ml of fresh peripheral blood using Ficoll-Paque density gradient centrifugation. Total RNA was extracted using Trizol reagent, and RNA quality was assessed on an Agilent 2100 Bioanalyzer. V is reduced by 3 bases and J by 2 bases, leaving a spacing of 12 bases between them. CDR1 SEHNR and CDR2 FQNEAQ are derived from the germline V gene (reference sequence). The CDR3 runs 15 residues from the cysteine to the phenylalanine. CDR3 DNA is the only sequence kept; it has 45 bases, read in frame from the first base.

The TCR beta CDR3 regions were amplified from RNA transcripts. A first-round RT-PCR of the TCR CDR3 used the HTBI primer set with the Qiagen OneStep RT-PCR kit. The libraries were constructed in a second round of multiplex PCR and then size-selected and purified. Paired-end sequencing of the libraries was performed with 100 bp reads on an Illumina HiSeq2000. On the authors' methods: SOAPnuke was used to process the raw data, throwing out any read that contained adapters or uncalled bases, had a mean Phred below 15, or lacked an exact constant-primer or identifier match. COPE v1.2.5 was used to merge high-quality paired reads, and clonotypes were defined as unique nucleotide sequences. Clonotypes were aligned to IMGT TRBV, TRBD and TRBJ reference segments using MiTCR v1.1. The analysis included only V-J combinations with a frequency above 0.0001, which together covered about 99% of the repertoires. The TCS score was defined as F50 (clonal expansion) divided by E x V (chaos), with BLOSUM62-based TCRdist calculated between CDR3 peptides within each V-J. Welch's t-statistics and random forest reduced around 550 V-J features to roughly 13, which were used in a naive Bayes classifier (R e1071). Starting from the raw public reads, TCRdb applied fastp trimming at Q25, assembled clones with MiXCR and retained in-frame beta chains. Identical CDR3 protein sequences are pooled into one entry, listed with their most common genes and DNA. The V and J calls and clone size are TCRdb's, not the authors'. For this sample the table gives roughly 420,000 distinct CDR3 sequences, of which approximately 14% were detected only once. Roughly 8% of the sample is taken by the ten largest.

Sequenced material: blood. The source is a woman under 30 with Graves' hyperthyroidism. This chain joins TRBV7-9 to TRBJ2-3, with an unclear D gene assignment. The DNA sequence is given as TGTGCCAGCAGCTTGAGGCTACCGGACACAGATACGCAGTATTTT. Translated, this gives CASSLRLPDTDTQYF.